This T cell receptor (beta chain) was sequenced in a study of CD8+CD57+ T cells in acquired aplastic anemia. The overall study: CD4+ and CD8+ cells, once sorted, gave DNA averaging roughly 3.2 ug.

Trimming took 4 bases from V and 5 from J; bases not matched to a gene: 9. The germline CDR1 and CDR2 sequences are SNHLY and FYNNEI. The CDR3 totals 16 residues. CDR3 and TCR beta VDJ profiling relied on a genomic DNA template. From the reads, TCRdb called clonotypes with MiXCR, one entry per CDR3 protein. The data contain 260,000 or so distinct CDR3 sequences, roughly 82% of them singletons. About this clonotype: The antigen is not known.

General observations from the study: Any difference that existed in CD8+ Simpson's diversity between patients and controls was not significant.

All patients picked for sequencing had shown, by flow cytometry, an expansion of CD8+CD57+ cells. V usage is TRBV2 and J usage is TRBJ2-3; 10 bases are a match to TRBD2. Source material: sorted CD4+, CD8+, or CD8+CD57+ T cells (not recorded which) from PBMCs. The source is a human donor with aplastic anemia. The CDR3, as DNA: TGTGCCAGCAGTGCCTGGATTCTAGCGGGGGAAGATACGCAGTATTTT. Residues: CASSAWILAGEDTQYF.